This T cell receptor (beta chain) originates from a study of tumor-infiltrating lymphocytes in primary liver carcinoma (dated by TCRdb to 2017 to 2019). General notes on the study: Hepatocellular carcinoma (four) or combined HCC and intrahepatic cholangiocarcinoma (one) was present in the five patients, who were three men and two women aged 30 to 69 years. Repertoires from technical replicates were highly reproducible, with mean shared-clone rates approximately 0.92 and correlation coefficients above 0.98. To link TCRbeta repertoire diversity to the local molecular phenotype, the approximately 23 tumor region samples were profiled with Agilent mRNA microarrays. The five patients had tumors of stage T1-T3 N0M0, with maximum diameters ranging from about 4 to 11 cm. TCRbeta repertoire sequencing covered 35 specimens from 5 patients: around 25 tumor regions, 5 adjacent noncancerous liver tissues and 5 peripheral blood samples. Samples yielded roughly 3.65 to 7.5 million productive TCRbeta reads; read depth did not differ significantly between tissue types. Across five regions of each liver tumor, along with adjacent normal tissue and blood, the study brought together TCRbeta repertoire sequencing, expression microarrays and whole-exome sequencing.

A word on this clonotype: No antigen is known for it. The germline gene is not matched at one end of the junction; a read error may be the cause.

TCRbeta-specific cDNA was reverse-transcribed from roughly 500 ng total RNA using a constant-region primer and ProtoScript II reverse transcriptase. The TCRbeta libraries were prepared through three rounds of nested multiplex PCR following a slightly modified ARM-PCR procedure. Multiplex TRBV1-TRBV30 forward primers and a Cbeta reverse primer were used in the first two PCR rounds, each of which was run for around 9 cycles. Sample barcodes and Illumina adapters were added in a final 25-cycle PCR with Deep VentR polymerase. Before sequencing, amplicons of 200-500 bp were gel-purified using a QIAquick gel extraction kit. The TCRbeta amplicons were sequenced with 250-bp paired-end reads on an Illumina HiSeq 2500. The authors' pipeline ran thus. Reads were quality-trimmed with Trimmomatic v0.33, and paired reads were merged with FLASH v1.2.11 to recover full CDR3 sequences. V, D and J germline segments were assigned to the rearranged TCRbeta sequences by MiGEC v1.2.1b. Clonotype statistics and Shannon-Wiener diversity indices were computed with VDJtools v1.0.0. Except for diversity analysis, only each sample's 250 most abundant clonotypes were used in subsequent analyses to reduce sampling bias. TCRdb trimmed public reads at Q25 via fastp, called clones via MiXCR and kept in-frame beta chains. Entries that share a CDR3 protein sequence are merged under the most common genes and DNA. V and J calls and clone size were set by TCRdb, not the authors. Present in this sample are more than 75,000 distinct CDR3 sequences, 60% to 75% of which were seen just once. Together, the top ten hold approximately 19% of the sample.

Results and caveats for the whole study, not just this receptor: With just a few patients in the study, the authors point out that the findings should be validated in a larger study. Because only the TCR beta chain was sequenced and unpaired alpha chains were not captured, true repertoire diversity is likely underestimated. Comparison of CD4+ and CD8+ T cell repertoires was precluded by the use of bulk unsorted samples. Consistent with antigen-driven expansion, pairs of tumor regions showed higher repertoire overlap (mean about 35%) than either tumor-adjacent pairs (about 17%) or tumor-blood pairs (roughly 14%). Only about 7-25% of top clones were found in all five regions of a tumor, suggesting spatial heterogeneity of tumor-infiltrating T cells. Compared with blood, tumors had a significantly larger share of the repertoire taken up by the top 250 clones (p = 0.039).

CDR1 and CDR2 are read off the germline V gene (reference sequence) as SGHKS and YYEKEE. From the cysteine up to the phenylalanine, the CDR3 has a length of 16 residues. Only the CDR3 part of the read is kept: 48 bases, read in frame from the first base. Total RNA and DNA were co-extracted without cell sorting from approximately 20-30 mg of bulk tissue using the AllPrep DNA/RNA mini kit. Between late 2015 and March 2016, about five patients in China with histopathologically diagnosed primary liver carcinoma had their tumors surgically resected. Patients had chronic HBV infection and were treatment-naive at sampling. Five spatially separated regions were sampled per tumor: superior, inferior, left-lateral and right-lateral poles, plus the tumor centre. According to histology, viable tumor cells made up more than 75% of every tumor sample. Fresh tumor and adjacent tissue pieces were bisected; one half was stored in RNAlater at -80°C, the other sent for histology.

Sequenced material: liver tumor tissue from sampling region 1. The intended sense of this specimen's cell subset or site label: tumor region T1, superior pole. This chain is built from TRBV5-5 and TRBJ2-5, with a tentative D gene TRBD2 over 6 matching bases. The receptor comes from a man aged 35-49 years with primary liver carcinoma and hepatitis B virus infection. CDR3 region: CGSSLRRHGRQETQYF. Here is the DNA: TGTGGCAGCAGCTTGCGGCGCCATGGGAGGCAAGAGACCCAGTACTTC.